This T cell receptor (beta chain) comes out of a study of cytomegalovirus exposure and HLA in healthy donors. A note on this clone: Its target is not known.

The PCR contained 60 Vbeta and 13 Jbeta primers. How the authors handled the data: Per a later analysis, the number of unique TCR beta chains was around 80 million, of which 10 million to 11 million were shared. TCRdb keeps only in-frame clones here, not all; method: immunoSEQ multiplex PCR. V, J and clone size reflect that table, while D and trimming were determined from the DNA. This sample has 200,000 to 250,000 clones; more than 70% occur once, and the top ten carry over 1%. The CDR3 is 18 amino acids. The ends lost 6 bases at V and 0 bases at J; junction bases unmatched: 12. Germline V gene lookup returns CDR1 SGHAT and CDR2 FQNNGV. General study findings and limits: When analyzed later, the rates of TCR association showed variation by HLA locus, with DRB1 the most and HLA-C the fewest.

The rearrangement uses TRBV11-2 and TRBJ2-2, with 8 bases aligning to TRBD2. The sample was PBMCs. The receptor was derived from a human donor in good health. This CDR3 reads CASRERGIAGTNTGELFF. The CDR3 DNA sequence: TGTGCCAGCAGGGAAAGAGGAATAGCGGGAACGAACACCGGGGAGCTGTTTTTT.